Listed here are 9 T cell receptor beta chains from one sample, sequenced in a study of cytomegalovirus exposure and HLA in healthy donors. Repertoires were generated with immunoSEQ multiplex PCR, while TCRdb's copy carries only in-frame clones and drops some. The repertoire has roughly 250,000 clones, roughly 86% of them found once; the top ten carry around 1.3%. The specimen was PBMCs. All receptors derive from a woman aged 25-40 years in good health and CMV-seropositive.

The rearrangement links TRBV2 to TRBJ1-1; 8 bases line up with TRBD1. Germline lookup yields CDR1 SNHLY and CDR2 FYNNEI. The ends lost 4 bases at V and 10 bases at J; junction bases unmatched: 14. The CDR3 totals 15 residues. The chain's CDR3 is CASSVRGRHFTGAFF. The CDR3 nucleotides read TGTGCCAGCAGTGTCAGGGGGCGGCACTTCACAGGAGCTTTCTTT.

The chain joins TRBV18 to TRBJ2-1; TRBD1 matches 7 bases. Unmatched junction bases numbered 9, after V lost 11 bases and J lost 8 bases. CDR3 length: 12 residues. CDR1 and CDR2 (germline): KGHSH, LQKENI. The CDR3 spells CACRTGTDEQFF. The CDR3 nucleotides are TGTGCCTGTCGTACCGGGACAGATGAGCAGTTCTTC.

This chain joins TRBV7-9 and TRBJ2-5; TRBD1 matches 8 bases. The CDR3 spans 15 residues. The germline V gene encodes CDR1 SEHNR and CDR2 FQNEAQ (reference sequence). Losses at the gene ends were 4 bases for V and 4 bases for J; bases not matched to a gene: 8. In DNA, the CDR3 is TGTGCCAGCAGCTCCAGGACAGGGAAGTCAGAGACCCAGTACTTC. Its protein product is CASSSRTGKSETQYF. Full variable domain (remainder filled in from reference TRBV7-9 and TRBJ2-5): DTGVSQNPRHKITKRGQNVTFRCDPISEHNRLYWYRQTLGQGPEFLTYFQNEAQLEKSRLLSDRFSAERPKGSFSTLEIQRTEQGDSAMYLCASSSRTGKSETQYFGPGTRLLVL.

This clone came up many times. The chain joins TRBV19 to TRBJ1-5, with 8 nucleotides matching TRBD1. Trimming at V came to 3 bases and at J to 1 base, leaving 2 bases not matched to a gene. Germline V gives CDR1 LNHDA, CDR2 SQIVND (reference sequence). The CDR3 is 15 amino acids. Here the CDR3 DNA reads TGTGCCAGTAGTATCCGACAGGGGAGCAATCAGCCCCAGCATTTT. It yields the protein CASSIRQGSNQPQHF.

V usage is TRBV30 and J usage is TRBJ1-5; D perhaps matches TRBD1 (6 bases). Germline V gene data show CDR1 as GTSNPN and CDR2 as SVGIG (reference sequence). CDR3 length: 14 amino acids. Trimming left V 1 base short and J 6 bases short, with 13 bases between. CDR3 bases: TGTGCCTGGAGTGAGGGGGTTGGGGGTCAGCCCCAGCATTTT. This encodes CAWSEGVGGQPQHF.

This rearrangement joins TRBV28 to TRBJ2-3; a possible D gene is TRBD2 (6 bases). V lost 6 bases and J lost 4, with 14 bases in between. There are 14 residues in the CDR3. Germline CDR1 MDHEN, CDR2 SYDVKM. CDR3 nucleotide sequence: TGTGCCAGCAGGTCGGGGGTAGTCCCAGATACGCAGTATTTT. It yields the protein CASRSGVVPDTQYF.

CDR3 protein: CASSGSTSERPYEQYF. CDR3 DNA: TGTGCCAGCAGCGGTTCGACTAGCGAGAGACCCTACGAGCAGTACTTC. The V call is TRBV5-4, the J call TRBJ2-7, with 8 bases fitting TRBD2. V shed 4 bases, J shed 2 bases, and the junction held 11 bases outside the gene matches. The CDR3 covers 16 residues. The germline V gene encodes CDR1 SGHNT and CDR2 YYREEE (reference sequence).

The gene calls are TRBV19 and TRBJ2-7, with 7 bases that match TRBD2. V shed 3 bases and J 5 bases; nucleotides not matched to a gene: 7. Germline lookup yields CDR1 LNHDA and CDR2 SQIVND (reference sequence). There are 14 residues in the CDR3. The CDR3 region is CASSILAGDDEQYF. The CDR3 DNA sequence: TGTGCCAGTAGTATCTTGGCGGGAGATGACGAGCAGTACTTC. Drawing the rest from reference TRBV19 and TRBJ2-7, the complete variable domain is DGGITQSPKYLFRKEGQNVTLSCEQNLNHDAMYWYRQDPGQGLRLIYYSQIVNDFQKGDIAEGYSVSREKKESFPLTVTSAQKNPTAFYLCASSILAGDDEQYFGPGTRLTVT.

CDR3 residues: CATVAYNEQFF. The CDR3 bases are TGTGCCACCGTAGCCTACAATGAGCAGTTCTTC. The genes are TRBV6-5 and TRBJ2-1; D is unresolved. This CDR3 has 11 amino acids. V was clipped by 10 bases and J by 2 bases, with 6 bases between them. Germline V gene data show CDR1 as MNHEY and CDR2 as SVGAGI.